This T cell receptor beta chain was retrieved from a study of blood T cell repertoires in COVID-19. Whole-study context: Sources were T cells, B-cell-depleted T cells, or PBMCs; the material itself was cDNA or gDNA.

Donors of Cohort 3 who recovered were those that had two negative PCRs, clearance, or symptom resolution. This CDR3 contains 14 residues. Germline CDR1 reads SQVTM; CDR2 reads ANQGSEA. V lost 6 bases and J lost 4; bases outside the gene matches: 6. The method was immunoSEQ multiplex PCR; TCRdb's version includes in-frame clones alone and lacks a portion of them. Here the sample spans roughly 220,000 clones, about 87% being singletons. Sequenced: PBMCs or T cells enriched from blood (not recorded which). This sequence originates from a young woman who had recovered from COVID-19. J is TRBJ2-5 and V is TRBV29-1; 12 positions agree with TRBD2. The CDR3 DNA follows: TGCAGCGTGGCTAGCGGGGGGGCCCTAGAGACCCAGTACTTC. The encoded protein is CSVASGGALETQYF.